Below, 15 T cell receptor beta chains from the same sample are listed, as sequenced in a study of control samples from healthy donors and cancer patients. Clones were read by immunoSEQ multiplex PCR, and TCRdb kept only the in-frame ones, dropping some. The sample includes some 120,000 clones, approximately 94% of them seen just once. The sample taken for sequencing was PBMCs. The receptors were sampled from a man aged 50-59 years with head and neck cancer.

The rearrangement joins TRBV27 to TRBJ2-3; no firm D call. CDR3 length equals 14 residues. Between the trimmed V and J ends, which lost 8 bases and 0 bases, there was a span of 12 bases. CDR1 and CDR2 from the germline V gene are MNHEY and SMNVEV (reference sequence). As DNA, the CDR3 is TGTGCCAGCGGGGATACTCGTAGCACAGATACGCAGTATTTT. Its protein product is CASGDTRSTDTQYF.

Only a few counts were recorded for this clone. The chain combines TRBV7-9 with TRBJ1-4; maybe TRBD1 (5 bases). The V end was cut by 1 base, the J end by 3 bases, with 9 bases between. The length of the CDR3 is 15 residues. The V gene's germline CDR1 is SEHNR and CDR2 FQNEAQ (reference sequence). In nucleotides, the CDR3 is TGTGCCAGCAGCTTAGGGGACTGGTCTAATGAAAAACTGTTTTTT. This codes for CASSLGDWSNEKLFF.

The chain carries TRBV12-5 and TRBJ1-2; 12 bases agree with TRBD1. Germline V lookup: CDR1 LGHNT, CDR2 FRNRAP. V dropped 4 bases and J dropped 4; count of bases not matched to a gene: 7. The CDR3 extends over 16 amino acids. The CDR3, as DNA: TGTGCTAGTGGTTCAGTTGGGACAGGGGGCGGCTATGGCTACACCTTC. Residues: CASGSVGTGGGYGYTF. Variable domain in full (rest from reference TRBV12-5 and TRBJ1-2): DARVTQTPRHKVTEMGQEVTMRCQPILGHNTVFWYRQTMMQGLELLAYFRNRAPLDDSGMPKDRFSAEMPDATLATLKIQPSEPRDSAVYFCASGSVGTGGGYGYTFGSGTRLTVV.

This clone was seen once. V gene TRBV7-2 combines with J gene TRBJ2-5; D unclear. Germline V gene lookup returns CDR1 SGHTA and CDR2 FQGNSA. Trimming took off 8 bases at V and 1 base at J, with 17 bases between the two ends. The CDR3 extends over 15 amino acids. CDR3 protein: CASLFSIGVQETQYF. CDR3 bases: TGTGCCAGCCTGTTTAGTATAGGCGTCCAAGAGACCCAGTACTTC.

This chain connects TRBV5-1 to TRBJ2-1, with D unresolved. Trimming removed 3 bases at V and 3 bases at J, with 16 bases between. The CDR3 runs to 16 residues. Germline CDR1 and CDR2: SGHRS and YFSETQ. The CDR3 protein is CASSSAYGLDYNEQFF. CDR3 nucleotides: TGCGCCAGCAGCTCTGCATATGGGCTAGACTACAATGAGCAGTTCTTC.

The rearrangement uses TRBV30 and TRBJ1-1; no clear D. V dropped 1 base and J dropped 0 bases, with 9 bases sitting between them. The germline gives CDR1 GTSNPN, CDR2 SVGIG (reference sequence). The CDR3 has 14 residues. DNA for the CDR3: TGTGCCTGGAGTGCGACTCCCTTGAACACTGAAGCTTTCTTT. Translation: CAWSATPLNTEAFF.

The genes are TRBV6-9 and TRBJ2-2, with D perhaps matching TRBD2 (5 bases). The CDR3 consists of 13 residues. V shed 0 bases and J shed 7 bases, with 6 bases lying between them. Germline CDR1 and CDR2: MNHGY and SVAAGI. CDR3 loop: CASSYSEGGELFF. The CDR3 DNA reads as TGTGCCAGCAGTTATTCAGAGGGCGGGGAGCTGTTTTTT.

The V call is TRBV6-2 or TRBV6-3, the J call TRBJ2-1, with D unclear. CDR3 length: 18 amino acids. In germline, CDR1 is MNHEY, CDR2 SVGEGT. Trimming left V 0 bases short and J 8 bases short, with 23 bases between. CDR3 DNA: TGTGCCAGCAGTTACTCGGGATTCTCTTATAAGAGAGTTGATGAGCAGTTCTTC. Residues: CASSYSGFSYKRVDEQFF.

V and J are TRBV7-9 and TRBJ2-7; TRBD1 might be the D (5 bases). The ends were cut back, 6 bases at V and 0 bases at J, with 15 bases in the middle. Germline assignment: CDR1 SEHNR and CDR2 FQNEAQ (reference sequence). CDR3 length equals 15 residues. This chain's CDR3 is CASRHQDGHSYEQYF. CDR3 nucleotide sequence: TGTGCCAGCAGACATCAAGACGGACACTCCTACGAGCAGTACTTC. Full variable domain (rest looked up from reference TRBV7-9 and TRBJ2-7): DTGVSQNPRHKITKRGQNVTFRCDPISEHNRLYWYRQTLGQGPEFLTYFQNEAQLEKSRLLSDRFSAERPKGSFSTLEIQRTEQGDSAMYLCASRHQDGHSYEQYFGPGTRLTVT.

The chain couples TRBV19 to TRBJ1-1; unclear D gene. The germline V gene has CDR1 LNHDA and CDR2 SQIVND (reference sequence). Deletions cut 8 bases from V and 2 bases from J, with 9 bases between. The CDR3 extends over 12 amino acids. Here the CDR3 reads CASGSLNTEAFF. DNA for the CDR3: TGTGCCAGTGGGTCACTAAACACTGAAGCTTTCTTT.

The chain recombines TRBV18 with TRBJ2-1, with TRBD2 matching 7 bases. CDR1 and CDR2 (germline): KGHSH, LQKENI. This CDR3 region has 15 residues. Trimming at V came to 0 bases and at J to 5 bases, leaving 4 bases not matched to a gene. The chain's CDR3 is CASSPPGGGNNEQFF. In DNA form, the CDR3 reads TGTGCCAGCTCACCACCTGGGGGGGGTAACAATGAGCAGTTCTTC.

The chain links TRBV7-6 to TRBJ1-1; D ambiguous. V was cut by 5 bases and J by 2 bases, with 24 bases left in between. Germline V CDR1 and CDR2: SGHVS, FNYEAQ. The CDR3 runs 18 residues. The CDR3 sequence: CASSPRLQAPGPNTEAFF. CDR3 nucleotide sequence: TGTGCCAGCAGCCCAAGACTCCAGGCTCCCGGCCCTAACACTGAAGCTTTCTTT.

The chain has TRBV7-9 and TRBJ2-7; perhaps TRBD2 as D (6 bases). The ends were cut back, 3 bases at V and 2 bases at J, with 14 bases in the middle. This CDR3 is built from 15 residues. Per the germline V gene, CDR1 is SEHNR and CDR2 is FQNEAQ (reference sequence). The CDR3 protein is CASSLGWRDPYEQYF. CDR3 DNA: TGTGCCAGCAGCTTGGGCTGGCGGGACCCCTACGAGCAGTACTTC.

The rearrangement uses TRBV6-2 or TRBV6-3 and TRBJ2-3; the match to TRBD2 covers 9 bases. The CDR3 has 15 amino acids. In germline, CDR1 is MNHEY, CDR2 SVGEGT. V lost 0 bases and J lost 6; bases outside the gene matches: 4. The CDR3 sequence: CASSYSIAGADTQYF. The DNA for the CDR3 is TGTGCCAGCAGTTACTCGATAGCGGGGGCGGATACGCAGTATTTT.

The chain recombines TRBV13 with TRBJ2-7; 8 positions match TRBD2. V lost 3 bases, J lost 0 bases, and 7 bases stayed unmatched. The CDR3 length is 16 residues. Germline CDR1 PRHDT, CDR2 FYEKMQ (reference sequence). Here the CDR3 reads CASSFGGGLSSYEQYF. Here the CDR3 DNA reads TGTGCCAGCAGCTTCGGCGGGGGGCTCAGCTCCTACGAGCAGTACTTC.